This is a list of T cell receptor beta chains from one sample in a study of T cell changes during pregnancy in multiple sclerosis. Clones were read by immunoSEQ multiplex PCR, and TCRdb kept only the in-frame ones, dropping some. The top ten hold around 1.8% of the sample, which has approximately 93,000 clones, around 93% seen once. The sequences come from peripheral blood, collected in the first trimester of pregnancy. The receptors were sampled from a female donor in good health, enrolled as a control in a pregnancy study. CDR3s include the opening cysteine and the closing phenylalanine or tryptophan. A D gene is named only where the DNA matches it firmly. Size values are once, few and many counts, or a class for expanded clones, and some rows have none.

clone size: few; V gene: TRBV5-5; D gene: .; J gene: TRBJ1-2; CDR3 protein: CASSLSQGNYGYTF; CDR3 DNA: TGTGCCAGCAGCTTATCGCAGGGGAACTATGGCTACACCTTC
clone size: .; V gene: TRBV11-2; D gene: TRBD2; J gene: TRBJ2-1; CDR3 protein: CASSLGRGGPYNEQFF; CDR3 DNA: TGTGCCAGCAGCTTAGGGCGGGGGGGCCCTTACAATGAGCAGTTCTTC
clone size: .; V gene: TRBV4-3; D gene: TRBD1; J gene: TRBJ2-7; CDR3 protein: CASSQELTGGQGRYEQYF; CDR3 DNA: TGCGCCAGCAGCCAAGAGTTAACCGGAGGACAGGGGAGGTACGAGCAGTACTTC
clone size: .; V gene: TRBV7-2; D gene: TRBD1; J gene: TRBJ1-5; CDR3 protein: CASSPTGGYGNQPQHF; CDR3 DNA: TGTGCCAGCAGCCCTACAGGGGGGTATGGCAATCAGCCCCAGCATTTT
clone size: .; V gene: TRBV4-3; D gene: .; J gene: TRBJ2-2; CDR3 protein: CASSPLPTGSNTGELFF; CDR3 DNA: TGCGCCAGCAGCCCCCTACCAACAGGTTCGAACACCGGGGAGCTGTTTTTT
clone size: .; V gene: TRBV11-2; D gene: TRBD2; J gene: TRBJ2-5; CDR3 protein: CASSLFSGGSYQETQYF; CDR3 DNA: TGTGCCAGCAGCTTATTTAGCGGGGGCTCCTACCAAGAGACCCAGTACTTC
clone size: once; V gene: TRBV18; D gene: .; J gene: TRBJ2-7; CDR3 protein: CASQGGTYEQYF; CDR3 DNA: TGTGCCAGCCAAGGGGGTACCTACGAGCAGTACTTC
clone size: .; V gene: TRBV5-5; D gene: TRBD1; J gene: TRBJ2-5; CDR3 protein: CASSLVRDRETQYF; CDR3 DNA: TGTGCCAGCAGCTTGGTACGGGACAGGGAGACCCAGTACTTC
clone size: .; V gene: TRBV18; D gene: TRBD1; J gene: TRBJ1-3; CDR3 protein: CASSPTGDVSGNTIYF; CDR3 DNA: TGTGCCAGCTCACCGACAGGGGACGTCTCTGGAAACACCATATATTTT
clone size: .; V gene: TRBV2; D gene: TRBD2; J gene: TRBJ2-3; CDR3 protein: CASIPRGLVTTDTQYF; CDR3 DNA: TGTGCCAGCATCCCGAGGGGACTAGTCACCACAGATACGCAGTATTTT
clone size: .; V gene: TRBV15; D gene: TRBD1; J gene: TRBJ1-4; CDR3 protein: CATSSTGQGGAGDEKLFF; CDR3 DNA: TGTGCCACCAGCAGCACTGGACAGGGAGGAGCGGGCGATGAAAAACTGTTTTTT
clone size: .; V gene: TRBV7-9; D gene: TRBD1; J gene: TRBJ1-5; CDR3 protein: CASSLEFAGQGFKPQHF; CDR3 DNA: TGTGCCAGCAGCTTAGAGTTTGCGGGACAGGGTTTTAAGCCCCAGCATTTT
clone size: .; V gene: TRBV9; D gene: TRBD2; J gene: TRBJ2-1; CDR3 protein: CASSASLGAGPYNEQFF; CDR3 DNA: TGTGCCAGCAGCGCCTCTCTCGGAGCGGGGCCATACAATGAGCAGTTCTTC
clone size: .; V gene: TRBV4-1; D gene: .; J gene: TRBJ2-3; CDR3 protein: CASSQDRSYTDTQYF; CDR3 DNA: TGCGCCAGCAGCCAAGACAGAAGTTACACAGATACGCAGTATTTT
clone size: .; V gene: TRBV11-1; D gene: TRBD2; J gene: TRBJ2-1; CDR3 protein: CASSLPGGARNEQFF; CDR3 DNA: TGTGCCAGCAGCTTACCCGGGGGGGCGAGGAATGAGCAGTTCTTC
clone size: .; V gene: TRBV5-1; D gene: TRBD2; J gene: TRBJ2-5; CDR3 protein: CASSFSGVLQETQYF; CDR3 DNA: TGCGCCAGCAGCTTCAGCGGGGTACTACAAGAGACCCAGTACTTC
clone size: .; V gene: TRBV6-5; D gene: .; J gene: TRBJ2-5; CDR3 protein: CASSYSDGGWETQYF; CDR3 DNA: TGTGCCAGCAGTTACTCAGACGGGGGTTGGGAGACCCAGTACTTC
clone size: .; V gene: TRBV5-1; D gene: .; J gene: TRBJ1-2; CDR3 protein: CASSWGEPIYGYTF; CDR3 DNA: TGCGCCAGCAGCTGGGGGGAGCCTATATATGGCTACACCTTC
clone size: .; V gene: TRBV7-2; D gene: .; J gene: TRBJ2-7; CDR3 protein: CASSLGAGRLEQYF; CDR3 DNA: TGTGCCAGCAGCTTAGGGGCCGGCCGTCTCGAGCAGTACTTC
clone size: .; V gene: TRBV6-5; D gene: .; J gene: TRBJ1-2; CDR3 protein: CASSYGGYGYTF; CDR3 DNA: TGTGCCAGCAGTTATGGGGGGTATGGCTACACCTTC
clone size: .; V gene: TRBV18; D gene: TRBD1; J gene: TRBJ2-7; CDR3 protein: CASSPGTGGNEQYF; CDR3 DNA: TGTGCCAGCTCACCAGGAACAGGGGGCAACGAGCAGTACTTC
clone size: .; V gene: TRBV9; D gene: TRBD2; J gene: TRBJ2-1; CDR3 protein: CASSEAGGYDEQFF; CDR3 DNA: TGTGCCAGCAGCGAAGCGGGGGGTTACGATGAGCAGTTCTTC
clone size: .; V gene: TRBV4-3; D gene: .; J gene: TRBJ1-5; CDR3 protein: CASSQDPGVDQPQHF; CDR3 DNA: TGCGCCAGCAGCCAAGACCCCGGGGTCGATCAGCCCCAGCATTTT
clone size: .; V gene: TRBV4-3; D gene: TRBD2; J gene: TRBJ2-1; CDR3 protein: CASSQGGSSYNEQFF; CDR3 DNA: TGCGCCAGCAGCCAGGGGGGGAGCTCCTACAATGAGCAGTTCTTC
clone size: .; V gene: TRBV7-2; D gene: .; J gene: TRBJ2-3; CDR3 protein: CASSSLTDTQYF; CDR3 DNA: TGTGCCAGCAGCTCCTTGACAGATACGCAGTATTTT
clone size: .; V gene: TRBV27; D gene: .; J gene: TRBJ2-3; CDR3 protein: CASGHTDTQYF; CDR3 DNA: TGTGCCAGCGGACACACAGATACGCAGTATTTT
clone size: .; V gene: TRBV19; D gene: .; J gene: TRBJ1-4; CDR3 protein: CASNRPGQPREKLFF; CDR3 DNA: TGTGCCAGTAACCGACCGGGACAACCTCGTGAAAAACTGTTTTTT
clone size: .; V gene: TRBV5-8; D gene: .; J gene: TRBJ2-7; CDR3 protein: CASSLSTYEQYF; CDR3 DNA: TGTGCCAGCAGCTTGTCCACCTACGAGCAGTACTTC
clone size: .; V gene: TRBV7-2; D gene: .; J gene: TRBJ1-5; CDR3 protein: CASSLEGWISNQPQHF; CDR3 DNA: TGTGCCAGCAGCTTAGAGGGGTGGATTAGCAATCAGCCCCAGCATTTT
clone size: .; V gene: TRBV7-9; D gene: .; J gene: TRBJ1-1; CDR3 protein: CASSLAGAVQAFF; CDR3 DNA: TGTGCCAGCAGCTTAGCGGGGGCGGTCCAAGCTTTCTTT
clone size: .; V gene: TRBV11-2; D gene: TRBD2; J gene: TRBJ2-1; CDR3 protein: CASSLELAGKYNEQFF; CDR3 DNA: TGTGCCAGCAGCTTAGAACTAGCGGGGAAGTACAATGAGCAGTTCTTC
clone size: .; V gene: TRBV7-3; D gene: TRBD2; J gene: TRBJ2-3; CDR3 protein: CASSLSGGTQDTQYF; CDR3 DNA: TGTGCCAGCAGCCTTAGCGGGGGGACCCAAGATACGCAGTATTTT
clone size: .; V gene: TRBV6-1; D gene: .; J gene: TRBJ2-7; CDR3 protein: CASTQDSYVYEQYF; CDR3 DNA: TGTGCCAGCACCCAAGACAGCTACGTGTACGAGCAGTACTTC
clone size: .; V gene: TRBV15; D gene: TRBD2; J gene: TRBJ2-3; CDR3 protein: CATSRDLGVAGVTDTQYF; CDR3 DNA: TGTGCCACCAGCAGAGATCTGGGAGTAGCGGGGGTCACAGATACGCAGTATTTT
clone size: .; V gene: TRBV5-1; D gene: TRBD2; J gene: TRBJ2-2; CDR3 protein: CASSLELAGVGELFF; CDR3 DNA: TGCGCCAGCAGCTTAGAACTAGCGGGGGTCGGGGAGCTGTTTTTT
clone size: .; V gene: TRBV4-1; D gene: .; J gene: TRBJ1-3; CDR3 protein: CASSPTGNSGNTIYF; CDR3 DNA: TGCGCCAGCAGCCCAACAGGGAACTCTGGAAACACCATATATTTT
clone size: .; V gene: TRBV19; D gene: .; J gene: TRBJ2-7; CDR3 protein: CASSIGSIYEQYF; CDR3 DNA: TGTGCCAGTAGTATAGGTAGCATCTACGAGCAGTACTTC
clone size: .; V gene: TRBV7-7; D gene: .; J gene: TRBJ2-7; CDR3 protein: CASSSDRSSYEQYF; CDR3 DNA: TGTGCTAGCAGCTCCGACAGGAGTTCCTACGAGCAGTACTTC
clone size: .; V gene: TRBV11-2; D gene: .; J gene: TRBJ2-1; CDR3 protein: CASSLNNEQFF; CDR3 DNA: TGTGCCAGCAGCCTTAACAATGAGCAGTTCTTC